This T cell receptor (beta chain) came from a study of blood T cells in healthy people across ages. Study findings and constraints: Unsorted PBMCs blocked a conclusive comparison of naive and antigen-experienced cells. Greater diversity and more naive CD4+ cells were seen in long-lived donors than in aged donors.

This clonotype was seen a handful of times. The antigen is undetermined. Through a sample-barcoded 5' primer and a J-beta primer mix, a second PCR was run for about 6 to 12 cycles. Researchers report that a template-switch adaptor with 12 random nucleotides tagged each cDNA molecule. MiXCR, run by TCRdb on the 5' RACE reads, gives a single entry per CDR3 protein. Of 1.5 million or so distinct CDR3 sequences listed, 35% to 45% were seen once; the top ten hold 4%. CDR1 is SQVTM, CDR2 ANQGSEA, per germline. Trimming shortened V by 7 bases and J by 0 bases, and 12 bases separated the two germline ends. This CDR3 spans 13 amino acids.

This TCR was sampled from a woman under 30 in good health. The chain carries TRBV29-1 and TRBJ1-1, with no clear D. Source material: blood. CDR3 protein: CSARWQLNTEAFF. The CDR3 DNA sequence: TGCAGCGCCCGATGGCAGTTGAACACTGAAGCTTTCTTT.